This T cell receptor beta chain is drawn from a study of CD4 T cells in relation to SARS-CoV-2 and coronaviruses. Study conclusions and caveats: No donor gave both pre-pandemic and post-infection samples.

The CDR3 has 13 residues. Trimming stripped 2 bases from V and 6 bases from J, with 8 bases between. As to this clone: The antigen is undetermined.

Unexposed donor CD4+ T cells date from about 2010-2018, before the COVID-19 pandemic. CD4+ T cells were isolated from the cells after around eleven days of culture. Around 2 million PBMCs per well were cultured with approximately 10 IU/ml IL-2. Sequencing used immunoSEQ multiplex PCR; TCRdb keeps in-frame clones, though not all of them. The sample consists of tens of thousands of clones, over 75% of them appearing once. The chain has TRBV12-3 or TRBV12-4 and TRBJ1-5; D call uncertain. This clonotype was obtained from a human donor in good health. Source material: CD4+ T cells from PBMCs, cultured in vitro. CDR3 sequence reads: CASSLSGFQPQHF. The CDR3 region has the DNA TGTGCCAGCAGTTTATCCGGATTTCAGCCCCAGCATTTT.